This entry lists 11 T cell receptor beta chains sequenced from one sample in a study of Ad26.COV2.S vaccination and SARS-CoV-2 variants. Here immunoSEQ multiplex PCR was the method, and the copy in TCRdb shows in-frame clones only, minus some. Here the sample spans 450,000 to 550,000 clones, about 88% being singletons. Documented treatment: some 19 received Ad26.COV2.S at low or high dose, single or two shots; about 5 received placebo; per-sample allocation not given. The samples were gathered on day 63 after the first injection of vaccine or placebo. The sequenced sample was peripheral blood, obtained in a trial of Ad26.COV2.S vaccine versus placebo. These receptor sequences come from a person aged 18-65 years who received the Ad26.COV2.S COVID-19 vaccine or a placebo.

The chain uses TRBV29-1 and TRBJ2-5; D gene uncertain. Germline CDR1 SQVTM, CDR2 ANQGSEA. V was shortened by 3 bases and J by 14 bases, with 13 bases between the two germline ends. The CDR3 is made up of 10 amino acids. The CDR3 bases are TGCAGCGTTGATTGGTCACCCAGATACTTC. Protein product: CSVDWSPRYF.

This clone was detected only once. V gene TRBV7-2 combines with J gene TRBJ2-7, with unresolved D. Germline values: CDR1 SGHTA, CDR2 FQGNSA. This CDR3 is built from 14 residues. V lost 5 bases and J 1 base, leaving 12 bases between the germline ends. CDR3 nucleotide sequence: TGTGCCAGCAGCCCCGATTACGTGTCCTACGAGCAGTACTTC. It specifies CASSPDYVSYEQYF.

The J gene is TRBJ1-2, the V gene TRBV19; TRBD1 aligns across 8 bases. The junction had 13 bases not matched to a gene; V was cut back by 0 bases and J by 4 bases. The CDR3 has 18 amino acids. Germline loops: CDR1 LNHDA, CDR2 SQIVND (reference sequence). The CDR3, as DNA: TGTGCCAGTAGTATAGAGTGGACAGGGTCCCCCTCTCGCTATGGCTACACCTTC. This sequence encodes CASSIEWTGSPSRYGYTF.

The chain recombines TRBV4-2 with TRBJ2-5; no firm D call. V was pared by 1 base and J by 1 base, with 7 bases between. Per germline, CDR1 LGHNA and CDR2 YNFKEQ. This CDR3 region has 14 residues. This chain's CDR3 is CASSQVGFQETQYF. CDR3 DNA sequence: TGTGCCAGCAGCCAAGTGGGTTTCCAAGAGACCCAGTACTTC.

The chain employs TRBV7-3 and TRBJ2-2; TRBD2 agrees at 8 bases. The J segment lost 6 bases and the V segment lost 5 bases, leaving 5 bases of the junction unmatched. Germline V gives CDR1 SGHTA, CDR2 FQGTGA. The CDR3 loop spans 14 amino acids. DNA for the CDR3: TGTGCCAGCAGCCCCGGGGGACTAGCCGGGGAGCTGTTTTTT. As protein: CASSPGGLAGELFF.

This chain uses TRBV28 with TRBJ2-7, with D hard to call. Germline V gives CDR1 MDHEN, CDR2 SYDVKM. Trimming cost V 1 base and J 5 bases, with 9 bases left between them. The CDR3 loop spans 13 amino acids. This chain's CDR3 is CASSLFLRDEQYF. The CDR3 DNA reads as TGTGCCAGCAGTTTATTCCTCCGTGACGAGCAGTACTTC.

The V gene is TRBV7-6, the J gene TRBJ1-4; unclear D gene. Trimming cost V 1 base and J 0 bases, with 9 bases left between them. This CDR3 has 16 residues. Germline loops: CDR1 SGHVS, CDR2 FNYEAQ. CDR3 sequence: CASSLDGTATNEKLFF. In DNA form, the CDR3 reads TGTGCCAGCAGCTTAGACGGCACTGCAACTAATGAAAAACTGTTTTTT.

This clone was observed a single time. The gene calls are TRBV3-1 (or the pseudogene TRBV3-2) and TRBJ1-4; 7 bases agree with TRBD1. There are 17 residues in the CDR3. CDR1 and CDR2 from the germline V gene are LGHDT and YNNKEL (reference sequence). The V and J ends lost 0 bases and 4 bases, in that order; junction bases with no gene match: 8. The CDR3 protein is CASSQDPAGQINEKLFF. In DNA form, the CDR3 reads TGTGCCAGCAGCCAAGATCCCGCGGGACAGATTAATGAAAAACTGTTTTTT.

The J gene is TRBJ1-1, the V gene TRBV3-1 (or the pseudogene TRBV3-2), with D possibly matching TRBD1 (6 bases). V lost 6 bases to trimming and J lost 0 bases, with 20 bases between them. The CDR3 is made up of 17 amino acids. In germline, CDR1 is LGHDT, CDR2 YNNKEL (reference sequence). Here the CDR3 reads CASRSDHETGMNTEAFF. The CDR3 DNA follows: TGTGCCAGCAGATCCGACCACGAGACAGGCATGAACACTGAAGCTTTCTTT.

The V and J genes are TRBV28 and TRBJ1-1; D gene unclear. Germline CDR1 is MDHEN and CDR2 is SYDVKM. Trimming cost V 6 bases and J 8 bases, with 10 bases left between them. The CDR3 covers 11 residues. The CDR3 protein is CASRTSGEAFF. The CDR3 coding sequence is TGTGCCAGCAGGACTTCAGGAGAAGCTTTCTTT.

This clone was seen once. The chain combines TRBV30 with TRBJ2-1, with 13 positions matching TRBD2. Germline CDR1 reads GTSNPN; CDR2 reads SVGIG (reference sequence). V was pared by 0 bases and J by 4 bases, with 3 bases of the junction left unmatched. The CDR3 sequence is 16 residues long. The CDR3 region has the DNA TGTGCCTGGAGTGTAGGGACTAGCGGGAAATACAATGAGCAGTTCTTC. Its protein is CAWSVGTSGKYNEQFF.